Included here is one TCR beta chain sequence, with context. The PCR used 60 Vbeta and 13 Jbeta primers. TCRdb keeps only in-frame clones here, not all; method: immunoSEQ multiplex PCR. Of some 140,000 clones in the sample, roughly 85% were seen once. This entry belongs to a study of cytomegalovirus exposure and HLA in healthy donors. The CDR3 is made up of 15 amino acids. Between the trimmed V and J ends, which lost 3 bases and 1 base, there was a span of 13 bases. From germline, CDR1 is SGHRS and CDR2 YFSETQ. This sequence was found in a man aged 35 to 55 in good health and CMV-seropositive. The rearrangement joins TRBV5-1 to TRBJ2-5, with D tentatively TRBD1 (5 bases). Source material: PBMCs. CDR3 sequence (DNA): TGCGCCAGCAGCTCCTCAGGGAATCCCCAAGAGACCCAGTACTTC. It yields the protein CASSSSGNPQETQYF.